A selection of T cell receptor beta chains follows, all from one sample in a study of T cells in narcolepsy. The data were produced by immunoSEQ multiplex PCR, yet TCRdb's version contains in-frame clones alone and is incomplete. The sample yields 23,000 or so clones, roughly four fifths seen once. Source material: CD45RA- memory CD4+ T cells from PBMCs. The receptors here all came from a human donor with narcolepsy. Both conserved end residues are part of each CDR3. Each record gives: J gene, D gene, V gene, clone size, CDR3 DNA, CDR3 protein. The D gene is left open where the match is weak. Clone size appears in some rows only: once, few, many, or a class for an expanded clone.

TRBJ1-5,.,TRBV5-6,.,TGTGCCAGCAGCATGCAGGGAAGTCAGCCCCAGCATTTT,CASSMQGSQPQHF
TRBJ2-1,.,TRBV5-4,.,TGTGCCAGCAGCTTGCCCCGGTCGAGCTCCTACAATGAGCAGTTCTTC,CASSLPRSSSYNEQFF
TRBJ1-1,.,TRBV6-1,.,TGTGCCAGCAGTGAAGTGGTGAACACTGAAGCTTTCTTT,CASSEVVNTEAFF
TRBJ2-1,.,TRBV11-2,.,TGTGCCAGCAGCTTAATCGGTAACAATGAGCAGTTCTTC,CASSLIGNNEQFF
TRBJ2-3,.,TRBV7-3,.,TGTGCCAGCAGCTCATCTGGAGTACCAGATACGCAGTATTTT,CASSSSGVPDTQYF
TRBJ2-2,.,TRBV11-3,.,TGTGCCAGCAGCATGAGCACCGGGGAGCTGTTTTTT,CASSMSTGELFF
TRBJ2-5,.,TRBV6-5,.,TGTGCCAGCACCCTCAGACCGGAGACCCAGTACTTC,CASTLRPETQYF
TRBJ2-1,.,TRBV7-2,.,TGTGCCAGCAGCTCCACAGGCTTCGGCAATGAGCAGTTCTTC,CASSSTGFGNEQFF
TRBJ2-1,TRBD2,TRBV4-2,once,TGTGCCAGCAGCCAAGGTCCTAGCGGGAGTTCCAGCGGGGAGCAGTTCTTC,CASSQGPSGSSSGEQFF
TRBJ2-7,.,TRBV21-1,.,TGTGCCAGCAGCAAAAGGGGGGGCGAGGCCCCTGGCGAGCAGTACTTC,CASSKRGGEAPGEQYF
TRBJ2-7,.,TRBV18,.,TGTGCCAGCTCATCAACCGGGACACACTCCTACGAGCAGTACTTC,CASSSTGTHSYEQYF
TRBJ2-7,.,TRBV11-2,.,TGTGCCAGCAGCCGTTCCGGGACACGGTACTACGAGCAGTACTTC,CASSRSGTRYYEQYF
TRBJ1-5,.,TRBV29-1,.,TGCAGCGGTGTTGTTGAGGGTCAGCCCCAGCATTTT,CSGVVEGQPQHF
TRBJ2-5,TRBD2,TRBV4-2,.,TGTGCCAGCAGCCGGACTAGCGTCCAAGAGACCCAGTACTTC,CASSRTSVQETQYF
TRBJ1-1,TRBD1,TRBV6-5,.,TGTGCCAGCCTAGACAGGGTGAACACTGAAGCTTTCTTT,CASLDRVNTEAFF
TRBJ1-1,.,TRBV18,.,TGTGCCAGCTCACAAAAGCGGGACACTGAAGCTTTCTTT,CASSQKRDTEAFF
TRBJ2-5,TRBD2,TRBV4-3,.,TGCGCCAGCAGCCATGGCTCTAGCGGAGGCCAAGAGACCCAGTACTTC,CASSHGSSGGQETQYF
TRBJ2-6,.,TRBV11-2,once,TGTGCCAGCAGCCAAGCTGGCAGGATCGCCTCTGGGGCCAACGTCCTGACTTTC,CASSQAGRIASGANVLTF
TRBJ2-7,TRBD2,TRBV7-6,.,TGTGCCAGCAGCTTTTCCGGGACTAGCGGGATCGCCTACGAGCAGTACTTC,CASSFSGTSGIAYEQYF
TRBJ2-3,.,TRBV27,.,TGTGCCAGCAGTCTTTCTCCCTGGGCCACAGATACGCAGTATTTT,CASSLSPWATDTQYF
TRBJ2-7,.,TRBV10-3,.,TGTGCCATCAGTGGGGGGGCCGGTATGAGGTACGAGCAGTACTTC,CAISGGAGMRYEQYF
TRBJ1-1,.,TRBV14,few,TGTGCCAGCAGCCACAGAGGGGGGTACGCTGAAGCTTTCTTT,CASSHRGGYAEAFF
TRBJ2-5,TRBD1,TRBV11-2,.,TGTGCCAGCAGCTCAGGGGGACAGGGGAGGGGAGAGACCCAGTACTTC,CASSSGGQGRGETQYF
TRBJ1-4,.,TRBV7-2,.,TGTGCCAGCAGCTTTCAGACGGGAGCCGAAAAACTGTTTTTT,CASSFQTGAEKLFF
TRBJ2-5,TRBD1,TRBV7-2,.,TGTGCCAGCAGCTTAAGGGGGCGCGGGGAGACCCAGTACTTC,CASSLRGRGETQYF
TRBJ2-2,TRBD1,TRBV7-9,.,TGTGCCAGCAGCAATGGACAGGCCTACACCGGGGAGCTGTTTTTT,CASSNGQAYTGELFF
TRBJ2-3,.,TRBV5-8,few,TGTGCCAGCAGCTTCCCACTTCGGGGGACGACAGATACGCAGTATTTT,CASSFPLRGTTDTQYF
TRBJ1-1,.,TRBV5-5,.,TGTGCCAGCAGCTTGGATGCAGTGAACACTGAAGCTTTCTTT,CASSLDAVNTEAFF
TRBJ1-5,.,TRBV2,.,TGTGCCAGCAGTGAATCGCGCCTTCGATTAGGGCAGCCCCAGCATTTT,CASSESRLRLGQPQHF
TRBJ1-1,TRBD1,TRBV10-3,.,TGTGCCATCAGTGAACTACAGGGGGCCAGTGAAGCTTTCTTT,CAISELQGASEAFF
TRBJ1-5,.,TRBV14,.,TGTGCCAGCAGCCAGGGAGGGCATCAGCCCCAGCATTTT,CASSQGGHQPQHF
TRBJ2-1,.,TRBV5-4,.,TGTGCCAGCACCCGCGGAGGGTTAAATGAGCAGTTCTTC,CASTRGGLNEQFF
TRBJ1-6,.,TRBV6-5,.,TGTGCCAGCAGTTACTCCGGTTCACCCCTCCACTTT,CASSYSGSPLHF
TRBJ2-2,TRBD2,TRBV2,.,TGTGCCAGCACCGGACTAGCGGAAACCTACACCGGGGAGCTGTTTTTT,CASTGLAETYTGELFF
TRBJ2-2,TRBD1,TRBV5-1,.,TGCGCCAGCAGCCTAGGAGGGACAGGATCGGTAACCGGGGAGCTGTTTTTT,CASSLGGTGSVTGELFF
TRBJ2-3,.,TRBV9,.,TGTGCCAGCAGCGTGGTTAGCGGCACAGATACGCAGTATTTT,CASSVVSGTDTQYF
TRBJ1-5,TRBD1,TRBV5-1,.,TGCGCCAGCAGCTTGGCTCCGACAGGGCAGGACCAGCCCCAGCATTTT,CASSLAPTGQDQPQHF
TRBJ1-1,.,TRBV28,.,TGTGCCAGCAGTCCCGAAACCCGAAGAGCGTACTTT,CASSPETRRAYF
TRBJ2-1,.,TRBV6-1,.,TGTGCCAGCAGTGATTTAGCTCCGACAGTGGCGCCCTACAATGAGCAGTTCTTC,CASSDLAPTVAPYNEQFF
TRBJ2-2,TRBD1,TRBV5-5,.,TGTGCCAGCAGCGGGATGGGGACAGCGAACACCGGGGAGCTGTTTTTT,CASSGMGTANTGELFF
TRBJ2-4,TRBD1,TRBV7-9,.,TGTGCCAGCAGCTTAGCGTGGGACAGGTCCATTCAGTACTTC,CASSLAWDRSIQYF
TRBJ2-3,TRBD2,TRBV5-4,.,TGTGCCAGTCAACGGGCTAGCGGGAGCACAGATACGCAGTATTTT,CASQRASGSTDTQYF
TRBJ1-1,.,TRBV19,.,TGTGCCAGTAGTATCTTCGCCTGGACGGACACTGAAGCTTTCTTT,CASSIFAWTDTEAFF
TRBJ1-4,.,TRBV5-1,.,TGCGCCAGCAGCTTGCTGGGCGTATCCGAAAAACTGTTTTTT,CASSLLGVSEKLFF
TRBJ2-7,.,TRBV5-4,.,TGTGCCAGCAGCCCTAGACAGCCTTCCTACGAGCAGTACTTC,CASSPRQPSYEQYF
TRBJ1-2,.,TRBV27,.,TGTGCCAGCAGTCGCCGGGACTTCAGGGCCCGCGAGGGCTACACCTTC,CASSRRDFRAREGYTF
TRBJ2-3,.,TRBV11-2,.,TGTGCCAGCAGCTTAGAAGGAAGGGGAGGGGGCTCTTCAGATACGCAGTATTTT,CASSLEGRGGGSSDTQYF
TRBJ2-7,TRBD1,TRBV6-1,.,TGTGCCAGCAGTGAAAAGGGACAGGGTTTAGGATACGAGCAGTACTTC,CASSEKGQGLGYEQYF
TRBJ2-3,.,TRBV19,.,TGTGCCAGTAGTCTGAGCGGCCACACAGATACGCAGTATTTT,CASSLSGHTDTQYF
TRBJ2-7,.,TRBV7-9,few,TGTGCCAGCAGCCAGAAGGGACCCTACGAGCAGTACTTC,CASSQKGPYEQYF
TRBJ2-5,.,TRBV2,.,TGTGCCAGCATGGGTCCGGGCGGGGAGACCCAGTACTTC,CASMGPGGETQYF
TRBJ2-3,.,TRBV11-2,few,TGTGCCAGCAGCCAAAGGCAGGGAGGTCACGATACGCAGTATTTT,CASSQRQGGHDTQYF
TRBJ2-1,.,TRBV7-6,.,TGTGCCAGCAGCTTAGCGCTGGGAAGTAGCGGTCGGCGCAATGAGCAGTTCTTC,CASSLALGSSGRRNEQFF
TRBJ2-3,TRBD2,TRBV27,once,TGTGCCAGCAGTTTACTAGCGGGAGGGGGGGGCACAGATACGCAGTATTTT,CASSLLAGGGGTDTQYF
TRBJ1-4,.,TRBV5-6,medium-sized,TGTGCCAGCAGCTTGGCCAGTGGGGAAAAACTGTTTTTT,CASSLASGEKLFF
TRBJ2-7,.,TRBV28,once,TGTGCCAGCAGTTTAACGAGCCAGGCAAAGGGGACGTTTTACTTC,CASSLTSQAKGTFYF
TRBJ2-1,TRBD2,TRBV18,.,TGTGCCAGCTCACCTAAGATAGCGGGAGGGGACAATGAGCAGTTCTTC,CASSPKIAGGDNEQFF